Following are 17 T cell receptor beta chains from one sample sequenced in a study of cytomegalovirus exposure and HLA in healthy donors. 60 Vbeta and 13 Jbeta primers were used in PCR. Profiling relied on immunoSEQ multiplex PCR, and the TCRdb table lists in-frame clones only, not all of them. The sample carries around 140,000 clones, over 80% recorded once. Sequencing input: PBMCs. The receptors stem from a man aged 40-49 years in good health and CMV-seronegative.

The chain is built from TRBV19 and TRBJ1-5; 7 nucleotides align to TRBD1. J was trimmed by 2 bases and V by 9 bases; bases with no gene match: 10. The CDR3 extends over 15 amino acids. From germline, CDR1 is LNHDA and CDR2 SQIVND (reference sequence). CDR3 in DNA: TGTGCCAGAGTCACAGGGGCTGACGGCAATCAGCCCCAGCATTTT. Translated, it gives CARVTGADGNQPQHF.

The V and J genes are TRBV18 and TRBJ2-1, with D tentatively TRBD1 (6 bases). With 6 bases removed from V and 6 bases from J, the gap between germline ends came to 18 bases. CDR3 length: 15 residues. Looked up from germline, CDR1 is KGHSH and CDR2 is LQKENI. Here the CDR3 DNA reads TGTGCCAGCTCCCAAATCCAGGGGAAGGGCAATGAGCAGTTCTTC. Translating gives CASSQIQGKGNEQFF. Full variable domain (missing parts from reference TRBV18 and TRBJ2-1): NAGVMQNPRHLVRRRGQEARLRCSPMKGHSHVYWYRQLPEEGLKFMVYLQKENIIDESGMPKERFSAEFPKEGPSILRIQQVVRGDSAAYFCASSQIQGKGNEQFFGPGTRLTVL.

The rearrangement links TRBV7-9 to TRBJ2-2, with no clear D. V was clipped by 3 bases and J by 3 bases, with 20 bases between them. From germline, CDR1 is SEHNR and CDR2 FQNEAQ (reference sequence). The CDR3 has 18 residues. This CDR3 is CASSFYPSAASDTGELFF. The CDR3 DNA follows: TGTGCCAGCAGCTTTTATCCATCGGCGGCTTCCGACACCGGGGAGCTGTTTTTT.

The chain uses TRBV9 and TRBJ2-3, with 7 nucleotides matching TRBD2. The CDR3 is 16 amino acids. The ends lost 0 bases at V and 5 bases at J; junction bases unmatched: 9. The germline CDR1 and CDR2 sequences are SGDLS and YYNGEE. CDR3 DNA: TGTGCCAGCAGCGTAGAGGGCGGGAGTTGGGGAGATACGCAGTATTTT. The encoded protein is CASSVEGGSWGDTQYF.

V usage is TRBV15 and J usage is TRBJ2-2, with D uncertain. V lost 0 bases to trimming and J lost 4 bases, with 9 bases between them. CDR3 length: 15 amino acids. Germline CDR1 and CDR2: LNHNV and YYDKDF (reference sequence). The DNA for the CDR3 is TGTGCCACCAGCAGAGATCGCGAGGTCACCGGGGAGCTGTTTTTT. Translating gives CATSRDREVTGELFF.

V gene TRBV2 combines with J gene TRBJ2-7; D is undetermined. CDR1 SNHLY and CDR2 FYNNEI come from the germline V gene. The CDR3 has 12 amino acids. With 6 bases removed from V and 0 bases from J, the gap between germline ends came to 6 bases. The CDR3 nucleotides read TGTGCCAGCAGGGCTGCCTCCTACGAGCAGTACTTC. Residues: CASRAASYEQYF.

The chain has TRBV10-3 and TRBJ2-7; D remains ambiguous. In germline, CDR1 is ENHRY, CDR2 SYGVKD. The CDR3 consists of 14 residues. V lost 2 bases, J lost 1 base, and 9 bases lay in between. This CDR3 is CAISEPPGSYEQYF. CDR3 DNA: TGTGCCATCAGTGAGCCGCCAGGATCCTACGAGCAGTACTTC.

V usage is TRBV28 and J usage is TRBJ2-7; 7 nucleotides line up with TRBD2. Germline CDR1 is MDHEN and CDR2 is SYDVKM. The CDR3 has 17 amino acids. V trimming: 3 bases; J trimming: 3 bases; junction bases outside the gene matches: 14. The CDR3 bases are TGTGCCAGCAGTTTTTTTCGAGAGGAGAGCGGGGTCTACGAGCAGTACTTC. Its protein is CASSFFREESGVYEQYF.

V gene TRBV5-6 combines with J gene TRBJ2-5; a possible D gene is TRBD1 (6 bases). Gene TRBJ2-7 matches the end of the DNA better, so the J call may be wrong. This CDR3 contains 13 residues. The germline V gene has CDR1 SGHDT and CDR2 YYEEEE. CDR3 region: CASSFGTTYEQYF. CDR3 sequence (DNA): TGTGCCAGCAGCTTCGGGACAACCTACGAGCAGTACTTC.

This clone was seen a few times. The chain links TRBV7-2 to TRBJ2-3, with TRBD2 matching over 9 bases. The ends lost 4 bases at V and 1 base at J; junction bases unmatched: 3. Germline V gene sequence: CDR1 SGHTA, CDR2 FQGNSA. This CDR3 spans 15 amino acids. CDR3 coding DNA: TGTGCCAGCAGCTCTTGGACTAGCGGCACAGATACGCAGTATTTT. It yields the protein CASSSWTSGTDTQYF.

The gene calls are TRBV6-5 and TRBJ2-1; D remains ambiguous. The germline V gene encodes CDR1 MNHEY and CDR2 SVGAGI. CDR3 length equals 10 residues. With 8 bases removed from V and 10 bases from J, the gap between germline ends came to 9 bases. The CDR3 loop reads CASGTEEQFF. The CDR3 coding sequence is TGTGCCAGCGGAACAGAAGAGCAGTTCTTC.

V usage is TRBV28 and J usage is TRBJ1-6; D possibly corresponds to TRBD1 (5 bases). CDR3 length: 15 amino acids. In germline, CDR1 is MDHEN, CDR2 SYDVKM. V was trimmed by 3 bases and J by 9 bases, leaving 15 bases between them. CDR3 loop: CASSLTGGLRSPLHF. CDR3 nucleotide sequence: TGTGCCAGCAGTTTGACCGGGGGTCTCCGTTCACCCCTCCACTTT.

The rearrangement joins TRBV10-3 to TRBJ2-3; the D is unclear. Germline V lookup: CDR1 ENHRY, CDR2 SYGVKD. Trimming removed 4 bases from V and 6 bases from J, with 14 bases in between. The CDR3 runs 14 residues. The CDR3 is CAISGSIVSDTQYF. CDR3 DNA sequence: TGTGCCATCAGTGGGTCAATTGTTTCGGATACGCAGTATTTT.

The V and J genes are TRBV5-4 and TRBJ1-1; 8 nucleotides line up with TRBD1. The germline CDR1 and CDR2 sequences are SGHNT and YYREEE (reference sequence). Trimming cost V 3 bases and J 6 bases; bases outside gene matches: 10. The CDR3 is made up of 15 amino acids. In nucleotides, the CDR3 is TGTGCCAGCAGCTATATGACAGGGGCCTTCGCTGAAGCTTTCTTT. Protein: CASSYMTGAFAEAFF.

This chain connects TRBV18 to TRBJ2-1; 8 bases map to TRBD2. Per germline, CDR1 KGHSH and CDR2 LQKENI. The CDR3 loop spans 16 amino acids. J gave up 5 bases and V 4 bases, and 10 bases lay outside the gene matches. The CDR3 spells CASSLPGGGSNNEQFF. The CDR3 nucleotides read TGTGCCAGCTCACTCCCGGGCGGGGGGTCGAACAATGAGCAGTTCTTC. Drawing the rest from reference TRBV18 and TRBJ2-1, the complete variable domain is NAGVMQNPRHLVRRRGQEARLRCSPMKGHSHVYWYRQLPEEGLKFMVYLQKENIIDESGMPKERFSAEFPKEGPSILRIQQVVRGDSAAYFCASSLPGGGSNNEQFFGPGTRLTVL.

This clone appeared once. The chain carries TRBV7-9 and TRBJ2-5; D call uncertain. CDR3 length equals 12 residues. Trimming cost V 3 bases and J 4 bases, with 6 bases left between them. Germline CDR1 reads SEHNR; CDR2 reads FQNEAQ (reference sequence). The CDR3 DNA follows: TGTGCCAGCAGCTTGTGGGCAGAGACCCAGTACTTC. It codes for CASSLWAETQYF.

The CDR3 DNA sequence: TGTGCCAGCAGCTCCCGGGACAGGGTCTACGAGCAGTACTTC. This translates into CASSSRDRVYEQYF. The chain is built from TRBV7-9 and TRBJ2-7; 9 bases fit TRBD1. Germline V lookup: CDR1 SEHNR, CDR2 FQNEAQ (reference sequence). Trimming cost V 4 bases and J 3 bases; bases outside gene matches: 4. The CDR3 consists of 14 residues.